Shown below are 32 T cell receptor beta chains from a single sample sequenced in a study of tumor-infiltrating lymphocytes in localized non-small cell lung cancer. Profiled with immunoSEQ multiplex PCR; TCRdb holds only in-frame clones, not every one. The sample has about 7,500 clones, about 64% seen once. Sequenced sample: uninvolved lung tissue not adjacent to the tumor. The receptors stem from a human donor with non-small cell lung cancer.

This clone qualifies as medium-sized (0.01 to 0.1%). The CDR3 DNA reads as TGTGCCAGCAGCTTGTGGGACTCCTCTTCTAACTATGGCTACACCTTC. This codes for CASSLWDSSSNYGYTF. This sequence joins TRBV5-6 and TRBJ1-2; a possible D gene is TRBD1 (5 bases). This CDR3 region has 16 residues. The germline V gene has CDR1 SGHDT and CDR2 YYEEEE. Trimming stripped 1 base from V and 0 bases from J, with 13 bases between.

This sequence joins TRBV4-1 and TRBJ1-1; 7 positions match TRBD1. Germline V gives CDR1 MGHRA, CDR2 YSYEKL. The junction had 6 bases not matched to a gene; V was cut back by 4 bases and J by 4 bases. The CDR3 loop spans 14 amino acids. The CDR3 DNA follows: TGCGCCAGCAGCCCAGGGGACAGTGGCACTGAAGCTTTCTTT. Protein product: CASSPGDSGTEAFF.

Judged by abundance, this clone is medium-sized. The rearrangement links TRBV5-4 to TRBJ1-1; D is ambiguous. V was pared by 3 bases and J by 1 base, with 7 bases between. Germline V gene data show CDR1 as SGHNT and CDR2 as YYREEE (reference sequence). This CDR3 comprises 13 residues. CDR3 DNA: TGTGCCAGCAGCTATTTCAAGAACACTGAAGCTTTCTTT. This sequence encodes CASSYFKNTEAFF.

The rearrangement joins TRBV5-1 to TRBJ2-5, with 8 positions matching TRBD1. The CDR3 length is 14 residues. In germline, CDR1 is SGHRS, CDR2 YFSETQ. V lost 4 bases, J lost 5 bases, and 7 bases stayed unmatched. CDR3 DNA: TGCGCCAGCAGCACAGGACAGGGCTCGGAGACCCAGTACTTC. Translation gives CASSTGQGSETQYF.

The J gene is TRBJ1-1, the V gene TRBV6-5; D gene unclear. Looked up from germline, CDR1 is MNHEY and CDR2 is SVGAGI. The V end lost 6 bases, the J end lost 0 bases, and 8 bases lay between the germline ends. The CDR3 extends over 13 amino acids. The CDR3 sequence: CASRNTMNTEAFF. CDR3 bases: TGTGCCAGCAGGAACACAATGAACACTGAAGCTTTCTTT.

The genes are TRBV27 and TRBJ1-3; D is undetermined. Trimming took 0 bases from V and 1 from J, leaving 4 bases between them. The germline gives CDR1 MNHEY, CDR2 SMNVEV (reference sequence). The CDR3 has 14 residues. The CDR3 nucleotides read TGTGCCAGCAGTTTATCAGAATCTGGAAACACCATATATTTT. This encodes CASSLSESGNTIYF.

This clone was counted a few times. The V call is TRBV10-3, the J call TRBJ2-1; 10 nucleotides align to TRBD2. The CDR3 extends over 19 amino acids. Germline CDR1 and CDR2: ENHRY and SYGVKD. J gave up 0 bases and V 5 bases, and 13 bases lay outside the gene matches. In nucleotides, the CDR3 is TGTGCCATCAGTCCAGGACTAGCGGCTTACCACCGCTCCTACAATGAGCAGTTCTTC. Residues: CAISPGLAAYHRSYNEQFF.

This clone was detected a few times. The chain's CDR3 is CASSRSSGAFNEQFF. CDR3 DNA: TGTGCCAGCAGCCGGTCCAGCGGGGCTTTTAATGAGCAGTTCTTC. V and J are TRBV2 and TRBJ2-1; 7 nucleotides align to TRBD2. V gave up 6 bases and J gave up 7 bases; unmatched junction bases: 12. The germline V gene encodes CDR1 SNHLY and CDR2 FYNNEI. The CDR3 sequence is 15 residues long.

The CDR3 is CASSRQGRATGANVLTF. Here the CDR3 DNA reads TGTGCCAGTAGCAGACAGGGAAGGGCGACTGGGGCCAACGTCCTGACTTTC. The J gene is TRBJ2-6, the V gene TRBV19, with 7 bases identical to TRBD1. Germline CDR1 reads LNHDA; CDR2 reads SQIVND (reference sequence). CDR3 size: 17 residues. With 6 bases clipped from V and 2 bases from J, the junction kept 10 bases outside the gene matches.

This clone came up once. The chain carries TRBV2 and TRBJ1-5; unclear D gene. The CDR3 totals 13 residues. V lost 3 bases and J lost 9, with 12 bases in between. Looked up from germline, CDR1 is SNHLY and CDR2 is FYNNEI. This CDR3 is CASSESFYGPQHF. In nucleotides, the CDR3 is TGTGCCAGCAGTGAGTCTTTTTATGGGCCCCAGCATTTT.

The V gene is TRBV5-5, the J gene TRBJ2-2; D is perhaps TRBD1 (6 bases). The V gene lost 4 bases and the J gene lost 3 bases, with 10 bases spanning the gap. Germline CDR1 reads SGHKS; CDR2 reads YYEKEE (reference sequence). This CDR3 is 14 amino acids long. CDR3 nucleotide sequence: TGTGCCAGCAGCAAGGGACAAGACACCGGGGAGCTGTTTTTT. Amino acids: CASSKGQDTGELFF. The full variable domain, rest sourced from reference TRBV5-5 and TRBJ2-2, is DAGVTQSPTHLIKTRGQQVTLRCSPISGHKSVSWYQQVLGQGPQFIFQYYEKEERGRGNFPDRFSARQFPNYSSELNVNALLLGDSALYLCASSKGQDTGELFFGEGSRLTVL.

Turning to this clone: A far larger clone is only one base removed, so a read error is likely. The rearrangement joins TRBV4-1 to TRBJ2-7; D may be TRBD1 or TRBD2 (5 bases each). Germline loops: CDR1 MGHRA, CDR2 YSYEKL. Trimming took 4 bases from V and 4 from J, leaving 11 bases between them. This CDR3 is 13 amino acids long. The CDR3, as DNA: TGCGCCAGCAGCCGGGACGTCCTATACGAGCAGTACTTC. Its protein is CASSRDVLYEQYF.

This clone was picked up one time. The DNA of the CDR3 is TGTGCCAGTAGTATCCAAGCAGAAGGAAATTCACCCCTCCACTTT. Translation gives CASSIQAEGNSPLHF. The chain couples TRBV19 to TRBJ1-6; no definite D call. Germline assignment: CDR1 LNHDA and CDR2 SQIVND (reference sequence). CDR3 size: 15 residues. Trimming left V 3 bases short and J 7 bases short, with 13 bases between.

This clone was observed once. The V and J genes are TRBV15 and TRBJ1-6; D is unresolved. The CDR3 runs to 13 residues. V lost 1 base and J 14 bases, leaving 12 bases between the germline ends. Germline V gene lookup returns CDR1 LNHNV and CDR2 YYDKDF (reference sequence). In DNA form, the CDR3 reads TGTGCCACCAGCAGAGGGGTTGCTGAATCCCTCCACTTT. Translated, it gives CATSRGVAESLHF. Full variable domain (missing parts from reference TRBV15 and TRBJ1-6): DAMVIQNPRYQVTQFGKPVTLSCSQTLNHNVMYWYQQKSSQAPKLLFHYYDKDFNNEADTPDNFQSRRPNTSFCFLDIRSPGLGDTAMYLCATSRGVAESLHFGNGTRLTVT.

This chain uses TRBV30 with TRBJ1-5; 12 nucleotides match TRBD1. This CDR3 is built from 15 residues. The trim removed 1 base at V and 6 bases at J, leaving 4 bases unmatched. CDR1 is GTSNPN and CDR2 is SVGIG in the germline V gene (reference sequence). CDR3 DNA: TGTGCCTGGAGTGCCGGGACAGGGGGCGGTCAGCCCCAGCATTTT. This translates into CAWSAGTGGGQPQHF.

This clone turned up a few times. V is TRBV6-1 and J is TRBJ1-5; TRBD1 is a possible D gene (5 bases). The germline V gene has CDR1 MNHNS and CDR2 SASEGT. CDR3 length equals 14 residues. The germline V and J ends were trimmed by 6 bases and 2 bases, with 11 bases remaining between them. The CDR3 bases are TGTGCCAGCAGCGGGACCCCCGGCAATCAGCCCCAGCATTTT. Translation gives CASSGTPGNQPQHF.

This chain connects TRBV7-2 to TRBJ1-5; D is unclear. V lost 4 bases and J 4 bases, leaving 5 bases between the germline ends. The length of the CDR3 is 12 residues. Per the germline V gene, CDR1 is SGHTA and CDR2 is FQGNSA. The CDR3 DNA reads as TGTGCCAGCAGCTGGGCTAATCAGCCCCAGCATTTT. This translates into CASSWANQPQHF.

This clone was counted between two and nine times. The chain is built from TRBV9 and TRBJ2-2; TRBD2 aligns across 10 bases. The CDR3 totals 16 residues. Germline V lookup: CDR1 SGDLS, CDR2 YYNGEE. V shed 5 bases and J 1 base; nucleotides not matched to a gene: 5. CDR3: CASRRLAGQNTGELFF. The DNA for the CDR3 is TGTGCCAGCAGAAGACTAGCGGGCCAGAACACCGGGGAGCTGTTTTTT.

J is TRBJ2-7 and V is TRBV9; a weak D match, TRBD1 (5 bases). The V gene's germline CDR1 is SGDLS and CDR2 YYNGEE. The CDR3 length is 15 residues. The germline V and J ends were trimmed by 0 bases and 3 bases, with 13 bases remaining between them. CDR3 DNA: TGTGCCAGCAGCGTAGGTCCCCCGGACATCTACGAGCAGTACTTC. Protein product: CASSVGPPDIYEQYF.

This clone has only a few counts. The chain has TRBV6-5 and TRBJ1-4; TRBD1 matches 10 bases. V shed 8 bases and J 7 bases; nucleotides not matched to a gene: 10. There are 15 residues in the CDR3. CDR1 MNHEY and CDR2 SVGAGI come from the germline V gene. The CDR3 nucleotides are TGTGCCAGCTTAATAACGGGGACAGGGGCTGAAAAACTGTTTTTT. Encoded protein: CASLITGTGAEKLFF.

The chain combines TRBV18 with TRBJ2-1; 7 bases line up with TRBD1. V gave up 3 bases and J gave up 2 bases; unmatched junction bases: 4. The V gene's germline CDR1 is KGHSH and CDR2 LQKENI. The CDR3 totals 15 residues. The CDR3 region has the DNA TGTGCCAGCTCACCGACAGGGTCCACCTACAATGAGCAGTTCTTC. Its protein is CASSPTGSTYNEQFF.

DNA for the CDR3: TGTGCCAGCAGTACGGACTTTCCCTACGAGCAGTACTTC. Translation: CASSTDFPYEQYF. The chain is built from TRBV25-1 and TRBJ2-7; D perhaps matches TRBD2 (5 bases). The ends were cut back, 5 bases at V and 2 bases at J, with 10 bases in the middle. Germline CDR1 MGHDK, CDR2 SYGVNS. This CDR3 is built from 13 residues.

The V gene is TRBV5-1, the J gene TRBJ2-3; perhaps TRBD2 as D (6 bases). The CDR3 sequence is 15 residues long. The germline V gene has CDR1 SGHRS and CDR2 YFSETQ. The germline V and J ends were trimmed by 4 bases and 0 bases, with 12 bases remaining between them. DNA for the CDR3: TGCGCCAGCAGCCTTTGGGAGGATAGCACAGATACGCAGTATTTT. Translation gives CASSLWEDSTDTQYF.

V usage is TRBV7-3 and J usage is TRBJ2-2; D could derive from TRBD1 or TRBD2 (5 bases each). Looked up from germline, CDR1 is SGHTA and CDR2 is FQGTGA. Between the trimmed V and J ends, which lost 4 bases and 4 bases, there was a span of 13 bases. The CDR3 has 15 residues. The CDR3 spells CASSWGPVGTGELFF. The CDR3, as DNA: TGTGCCAGCAGCTGGGGACCGGTTGGCACCGGGGAGCTGTTTTTT.

The gene calls are TRBV9 and TRBJ2-1; 14 nucleotides line up with TRBD2. The CDR3 consists of 17 residues. Trimming cost V 4 bases and J 8 bases; bases outside gene matches: 11. Germline V CDR1 and CDR2: SGDLS, YYNGEE. CDR3 sequence reads: CASSPTSGGANIDEQFF. The CDR3 nucleotides read TGTGCCAGCAGCCCGACTAGCGGGGGGGCCAACATAGATGAGCAGTTCTTC.

The genes are TRBV11-1 and TRBJ1-6; D call uncertain. The CDR3 runs to 14 residues. Germline V lookup: CDR1 SGHAT, CDR2 FQDESV (reference sequence). V was clipped by 4 bases and J by 8 bases, with 12 bases between them. The CDR3 DNA is TGTGCCAGCAGCTCAGACGACCGGGATTCACCCCTCCACTTT. It encodes CASSSDDRDSPLHF.

Relative to its sample, this clone is medium-sized. This rearrangement joins TRBV2 to TRBJ1-6; D is uncertain. CDR3 length: 14 amino acids. The V and J ends lost 6 bases and 6 bases respectively, with 12 bases between them. Germline values: CDR1 SNHLY, CDR2 FYNNEI. CDR3 sequence reads: CASRFTTPNSPLHF. DNA for the CDR3: TGTGCCAGCAGATTCACCACTCCTAATTCACCCCTCCACTTT.

The chain links TRBV11-2 to TRBJ2-7; D is perhaps TRBD1 (6 bases). Germline V gene data show CDR1 as SGHAT and CDR2 as FQNNGV. V lost 5 bases and J 0 bases, leaving 11 bases between the germline ends. CDR3 size: 14 residues. The CDR3 coding sequence is TGTGCCAGCAGCCGGACAGCCAACTCCTACGAGCAGTACTTC. Protein sequence: CASSRTANSYEQYF.

This clone was detected a few times. The chain combines TRBV5-1 with TRBJ2-1; D remains unclear. V was trimmed by 1 base and J by 0 bases, leaving 8 bases between them. This CDR3 has 15 residues. Germline CDR1 and CDR2: SGHRS and YFSETQ. The DNA of the CDR3 is TGCGCCAGCAGCTTGACGGGTTCCTCCTACAATGAGCAGTTCTTC. It is translated as CASSLTGSSYNEQFF.

The table lists this clone with a few counts. This chain joins TRBV5-1 and TRBJ2-5; no definite D call. The V end was cut by 5 bases, the J end by 2 bases, with 7 bases between. The germline V gene has CDR1 SGHRS and CDR2 YFSETQ. This CDR3 is 12 amino acids long. Here the CDR3 reads CASRQPQETQYF. CDR3 DNA: TGCGCCAGCAGACAACCTCAAGAGACCCAGTACTTC.

This clone was found a few times. J is TRBJ1-4 and V is TRBV6-1; D gene uncertain. Germline V gene data show CDR1 as MNHNS and CDR2 as SASEGT. V was shortened by 1 base and J by 8 bases, with 14 bases between the two germline ends. The CDR3 loop spans 15 amino acids. CDR3 protein: CASSEGWGGREKLFF. Written as DNA, the CDR3 is TGTGCCAGCAGTGAAGGGTGGGGTGGGCGAGAAAAACTGTTTTTT.

The CDR3 DNA follows: TGTGCCTGGAGTGTATCCGGGGGGGGAAATGAGCAGTTCTTC. Amino acids: CAWSVSGGGNEQFF. The rearrangement links TRBV30 to TRBJ2-1, with 8 bases fitting TRBD2. Germline values: CDR1 GTSNPN, CDR2 SVGIG (reference sequence). This CDR3 is built from 14 residues. V dropped 0 bases and J dropped 7; count of bases not matched to a gene: 5.